Below, 29 T cell receptor beta chains from the same sample are listed, as sequenced in a study of beta chain features in type 1 diabetes. Notes on the study in general: The study found moderately but significantly shorter TCRB CDR3s in all four CD4+ subsets of Type 1 diabetes patients.

For these TCRs, the target antigens are not known. All of the isolated RNA was reverse transcribed, so expressed TCRB transcripts were sequenced. The assay was immunoSEQ multiplex PCR, and TCRdb's table has in-frame clones only and misses some. The table includes around 260,000 clones, about 24% detected once. The material sequenced was naive CD4+ T cells from blood. These receptors originate from a woman between 25 and 40 years old with type 1 diabetes.

Only a few counts were recorded for this clone. The rearrangement uses TRBV29-1 and TRBJ1-5; TRBD1 matches 8 bases. The CDR3 is made up of 13 amino acids. The V gene end was trimmed by 7 bases and the J gene end by 4 bases; junction bases not matched to a gene: 6. Germline V gene sequence: CDR1 SQVTM, CDR2 ANQGSEA. The CDR3 is CSAQTGGNQPQHF. In nucleotides, the CDR3 is TGCAGCGCACAAACAGGGGGGAATCAGCCCCAGCATTTT.

This chain links TRBV19 with TRBJ2-5, with 12 bases lining up with TRBD2. J gave up 4 bases and V 6 bases, and 6 bases lay outside the gene matches. This CDR3 has 15 residues. Germline V gene lookup returns CDR1 LNHDA and CDR2 SQIVND (reference sequence). The chain's CDR3 is CASRISGLAGETQYF. CDR3 DNA: TGTGCCAGTAGGATATCGGGACTAGCGGGAGAGACCCAGTACTTC.

The sample holds a few counts of this clone. This sequence joins TRBV6-1 and TRBJ1-2; D not certain. The CDR3 is made up of 13 amino acids. Germline V gives CDR1 MNHNS, CDR2 SASEGT. V was shortened by 4 bases and J by 5 bases, with 11 bases between the two germline ends. In nucleotides, the CDR3 is TGTGCCAGCAGTGGCCCACGGTTGTATGGCTACACCTTC. Translation: CASSGPRLYGYTF.

The chain has TRBV27 and TRBJ1-2, with 7 bases aligning to TRBD1. The germline gives CDR1 MNHEY, CDR2 SMNVEV (reference sequence). V shed 6 bases, J shed 4 bases, and the junction held 5 bases outside the gene matches. CDR3 length: 13 amino acids. The CDR3 DNA reads TGTGCCAGCAGCCCGAGACAGGGCTATGGCTACACCTTC. Amino acids: CASSPRQGYGYTF.

The chain joins TRBV30 to TRBJ2-1, with D unclear. The germline V gene has CDR1 GTSNPN and CDR2 SVGIG (reference sequence). There are 12 residues in the CDR3. V lost 0 bases, J lost 8 bases, and 8 bases lay in between. CDR3 sequence: CAWSVSSHEQFF. CDR3 DNA: TGTGCCTGGAGTGTATCCAGTCATGAGCAGTTCTTC.

The chain is built from TRBV5-1 and TRBJ2-5, with D perhaps TRBD2 (5 bases). The CDR3 covers 13 residues. The ends were cut back, 6 bases at V and 5 bases at J, with 14 bases in the middle. Looked up from germline, CDR1 is SGHRS and CDR2 is YFSETQ. The CDR3 spells CASTAGQWETQYF. In DNA, the CDR3 is TGCGCCAGCACCGCGGGCCAGTGGGAGACCCAGTACTTC.

In its sample, this clone was seen a few times. V gene TRBV7-3 combines with J gene TRBJ2-1; 8 positions match TRBD2. J gave up 2 bases and V 3 bases, and 9 bases lay outside the gene matches. Germline-derived CDR1 and CDR2 are SGHTA and FQGTGA. The CDR3 is made up of 17 amino acids. The CDR3, as DNA: TGTGCCAGCAGCTTGGTTGGCGCGGGAGGTACCTACAATGAGCAGTTCTTC. It specifies CASSLVGAGGTYNEQFF.

This clone was detected only a few times. The rearrangement links TRBV5-1 to TRBJ2-7; TRBD1 agrees at 7 bases. J was trimmed by 0 bases and V by 7 bases; bases with no gene match: 7. Per the germline V gene, CDR1 is SGHRS and CDR2 is YFSETQ. The CDR3 runs to 14 residues. In DNA, the CDR3 is TGCGCCAGCCACCCGGGGACAGCCTCCTACGAGCAGTACTTC. Amino acids: CASHPGTASYEQYF.

The chain is built from TRBV7-8 and TRBJ2-1, with TRBD2 matching 11 bases. In germline, CDR1 is SGHVS, CDR2 FQNEAQ. The CDR3 runs to 15 residues. The V and J ends lost 5 bases and 3 bases, in that order; junction bases with no gene match: 3. Here the CDR3 DNA reads TGTGCCAGCAGCCAACTAGCGGGAGACTACAATGAGCAGTTCTTC. This gives the protein CASSQLAGDYNEQFF.

This clone was recorded a few times. The chain is built from TRBV19 and TRBJ2-7; TRBD1 might be the D (6 bases). V was trimmed by 6 bases and J by 3 bases, leaving 9 bases between them. Per germline, CDR1 LNHDA and CDR2 SQIVND (reference sequence). This CDR3 has 12 residues. CDR3 residues: CASSTQGYEQYF. The CDR3 DNA reads as TGTGCCAGTAGCACACAGGGCTACGAGCAGTACTTC.

The chain uses TRBV21-1 and TRBJ2-7; the table's TRBD1 call for D was not verified on the DNA. TRBV21-1 corresponds to a pseudogene. CDR3 length: 13 amino acids. Written as DNA, the CDR3 is TGTGCCAGCAGCAGACGGACAGACTACGAGCAGTACTTC. Amino acids: CASSRRTDYEQYF.

The V call is TRBV5-1, the J call TRBJ2-1; TRBD2 agrees at 7 bases. This CDR3 has 17 residues. Per germline, CDR1 SGHRS and CDR2 YFSETQ. J lost 1 base, V lost 2 bases, and 9 bases had no gene match. CDR3 amino acids: CASSFMGTILSYNEQFF. The CDR3, as DNA: TGCGCCAGCAGCTTTATGGGGACTATCCTTTCCTACAATGAGCAGTTCTTC. The complete variable domain, with remaining parts taken from reference TRBV5-1 and TRBJ2-1, reads KAGVTQTPRYLIKTRGQQVTLSCSPISGHRSVSWYQQTPGQGLQFLFEYFSETQRNKGNFPGRFSGRQFSNSRSEMNVSTLELGDSALYLCASSFMGTILSYNEQFFGPGTRLTVL.

The CDR3 loop is CASSVDQSHGYTF. As DNA, the CDR3 is TGTGCCAGCAGCGTAGACCAGTCCCATGGCTACACCTTC. The chain joins TRBV9 to TRBJ1-2; no firm D call. Between the trimmed V and J ends, which lost 0 bases and 6 bases, there was a span of 9 bases. The CDR3 extends over 13 amino acids. Germline loops: CDR1 SGDLS, CDR2 YYNGEE.

CDR3 bases: TGCGCCAGCAGCCAAGTTGGGTGGGAGAGAGGTACAGATACGCAGTATTTT. Protein: CASSQVGWERGTDTQYF. The chain couples TRBV4-1 to TRBJ2-3; the D gene is possibly TRBD2 (5 bases). Trimming took 1 base from V and 3 from J, leaving 17 bases between them. The CDR3 has 17 residues. CDR1 and CDR2 from the germline V gene are MGHRA and YSYEKL.

The V gene is TRBV4-1, the J gene TRBJ1-4, with TRBD1 identical over 8 bases. The CDR3 has 15 amino acids. The J segment lost 6 bases and the V segment lost 4 bases, leaving 7 bases of the junction unmatched. Per germline, CDR1 MGHRA and CDR2 YSYEKL. CDR3 bases: TGCGCCAGCAGCCGGGGGGACAGGTTGGATGAAAAACTGTTTTTT. It is translated as CASSRGDRLDEKLFF.

A few counts support this clone. The V and J genes are TRBV21-1 and TRBJ2-7; the D segment call TRBD2 is taken from the table without a DNA check. TRBV21-1 is shown as a pseudogene. This CDR3 contains 15 residues. CDR3 amino acids: CASSNHQHGIREQYF. The CDR3 DNA sequence: TGTGCCAGCAGCAACCACCAACACGGGATCAGAGAGCAGTACTTC.

The chain couples TRBV12-5 to TRBJ1-2; 8 positions agree with TRBD1. Germline V lookup: CDR1 LGHNT, CDR2 FRNRAP. This CDR3 region has 12 residues. The trim removed 5 bases at V and 8 bases at J, leaving 4 bases unmatched. CDR3 loop: CASGPDRGGYTF. The CDR3 region has the DNA TGTGCTAGTGGTCCCGACAGGGGCGGCTACACCTTC.

The rearrangement joins TRBV30 to TRBJ1-1; possible D gene TRBD1, 6 bases. The CDR3 is made up of 12 amino acids. CDR1 and CDR2 from the germline V gene are GTSNPN and SVGIG (reference sequence). With 4 bases removed from V and 1 base from J, the gap between germline ends came to 7 bases. CDR3 sequence: CAWKGQNTEAFF. The CDR3 DNA sequence: TGTGCCTGGAAGGGACAGAACACTGAAGCTTTCTTT.

This clone was recorded once. The gene calls are TRBV28 and TRBJ1-5; D is uncertain. This CDR3 has 14 residues. Germline V gene data show CDR1 as MDHEN and CDR2 as SYDVKM. Trimming left V 6 bases short and J 1 base short, with 10 bases between. This CDR3 reads CASRFVLSNQPQHF. The CDR3 DNA follows: TGTGCCAGCAGGTTCGTATTGAGCAATCAGCCCCAGCATTTT.

V and J are TRBV6-5 and TRBJ2-1, with a tentative D call TRBD2 (6 bases). Trimming left V 7 bases short and J 8 bases short, with 15 bases between. Germline values: CDR1 MNHEY, CDR2 SVGAGI. There are 13 residues in the CDR3. The CDR3 loop is CASIPAGSDEQFF. The DNA of the CDR3 is TGTGCCAGCATCCCGGCGGGGTCCGATGAGCAGTTCTTC.

This clone was found a few times. Other DNA sequences in this sample translate to the same CDR3. This chain connects TRBV29-1 to TRBJ1-1; 7 bases match TRBD1. V gave up 4 bases and J gave up 5 bases; unmatched junction bases: 4. This CDR3 spans 12 amino acids. Germline V gene sequence: CDR1 SQVTM, CDR2 ANQGSEA. The DNA for the CDR3 is TGCAGCGTTGTGCCCAGGGGGACTGAAGCTTTCTTT. It codes for CSVVPRGTEAFF.

In DNA form, the CDR3 reads TGTGCCAGCAGTTTATGGGGCGCCAACAAAAACATTCAGTACTTC. This translates into CASSLWGANKNIQYF. The chain has TRBV27 and TRBJ2-4; possibly TRBD1 for D (5 bases). The CDR3 totals 15 residues. Germline CDR1 MNHEY, CDR2 SMNVEV (reference sequence). V was clipped by 1 base and J by 3 bases, with 10 bases between them.

This rearrangement joins TRBV30 to TRBJ2-7, with 8 bases matching TRBD1. V shed 3 bases and J 1 base; nucleotides not matched to a gene: 11. The CDR3 runs to 16 residues. The germline V gene has CDR1 GTSNPN and CDR2 SVGIG (reference sequence). The chain's CDR3 is CAWSKPRTGRSYEQYF. CDR3 in DNA: TGTGCCTGGAGCAAACCTAGGACAGGGAGATCCTACGAGCAGTACTTC. The full variable domain, rest sourced from reference TRBV30 and TRBJ2-7, is SQTIHQWPATLVQPVGSPLSLECTVEGTSNPNLYWYRQAAGRGLQLLFYSVGIGQISSEVPQNLSASRPQDRQFILSSKKLLLSDSGFYLCAWSKPRTGRSYEQYFGPGTRLTVT.

J is TRBJ2-1 and V is TRBV5-1; TRBD2 aligns across 9 bases. J lost 2 bases, V lost 0 bases, and 3 bases had no gene match. There are 16 residues in the CDR3. In germline, CDR1 is SGHRS, CDR2 YFSETQ. CDR3 region: CASSLDAGGTYNEQFF. The CDR3 DNA is TGCGCCAGCAGCTTGGATGCGGGAGGGACCTACAATGAGCAGTTCTTC.

This sequence joins TRBV30 and TRBJ2-5, with D maybe TRBD2 (6 bases). Trimming shortened V by 4 bases and J by 2 bases, and 14 bases separated the two germline ends. Germline CDR1 and CDR2: GTSNPN and SVGIG (reference sequence). There are 14 residues in the CDR3. Here the CDR3 DNA reads TGTGCCTGGACCCAGACTAGTTCTCAAGAGACCCAGTACTTC. Translated: CAWTQTSSQETQYF.

Of note for this clone: The sample contains more than one DNA sequence encoding this CDR3. The chain is built from TRBV29-1 and TRBJ1-1; D is perhaps TRBD1 (6 bases). CDR1 SQVTM and CDR2 ANQGSEA come from the germline V gene. Trimming shortened V by 1 base and J by 1 base, and 7 bases separated the two germline ends. The CDR3 length is 13 residues. The DNA of the CDR3 is TGCAGCGTTGAAGGACAGGAGAACACTGAAGCTTTCTTT. It yields the protein CSVEGQENTEAFF.

The rearrangement joins TRBV10-3 to TRBJ1-1; 7 bases fit TRBD1. Per the germline V gene, CDR1 is ENHRY and CDR2 is SYGVKD. V was pared by 8 bases and J by 0 bases, with 3 bases of the junction left unmatched. The CDR3 totals 13 residues. CDR3 bases: TGTGCCATCCGGACAGGTCTGAACACTGAAGCTTTCTTT. Translation: CAIRTGLNTEAFF.

This clone has a handful of counts. The V call is TRBV18, the J call TRBJ2-5; unclear D gene. This CDR3 contains 15 residues. From germline, CDR1 is KGHSH and CDR2 LQKENI. V dropped 2 bases and J dropped 0 bases, with 10 bases sitting between them. CDR3 loop: CASSPFARNQETQYF. CDR3 coding DNA: TGTGCCAGCTCACCATTTGCCAGGAACCAAGAGACCCAGTACTTC.

This clone turned up a few times. This chain connects TRBV4-1 to TRBJ1-1; no definite D call. Germline V gene data show CDR1 as MGHRA and CDR2 as YSYEKL. Trimming shortened V by 0 bases and J by 3 bases, and 11 bases separated the two germline ends. This CDR3 spans 15 amino acids. The CDR3 nucleotides are TGCGCCAGCAGCCAAGATTCCCATGAGGACACTGAAGCTTTCTTT. Translating it yields CASSQDSHEDTEAFF.